The sequence of this TCR beta chain was determined in a study of cytomegalovirus exposure and HLA in healthy donors. The PCR was carried out with 60 Vbeta primers and 13 Jbeta primers. Libraries were prepared by immunoSEQ multiplex PCR; TCRdb keeps only in-frame clonotypes and omits some of them. The sample carries 65,000 to 85,000 clones, approximately 84% recorded once. The specimen sequenced was PBMCs. This TCR was recovered from a woman aged 50 to 65 in good health and CMV-seronegative.

The DNA of the CDR3 is TGTGCCAGCTCACCACCAGGACTAGCGGGAGACATTCAGTACTTC. Translation: CASSPPGLAGDIQYF. This rearrangement joins TRBV18 to TRBJ2-4; 13 positions match TRBD2. The CDR3 is 15 amino acids. From germline, CDR1 is KGHSH and CDR2 LQKENI. The V gene end was trimmed by 0 bases and the J gene end by 8 bases; junction bases not matched to a gene: 1.